This T cell receptor (beta chain) emerged from a study of T cell clonality in common variable immunodeficiency. Study-wide results and caveats: Compared with controls, CVID subjects had fewer shared TCRbeta clones.

Produced via immunoSEQ multiplex PCR; TCRdb's table is partial and in-frame only. The table lists tens of thousands of clones, with no singletons. Ten or more counts support this clone. What it binds is not known. Read coverage stops 3 residues before the CDR3 terminus; the germline J gene supplies the remainder. Heparinized whole blood, 5 to 8 ml, came from each donor. The V and J ends lost 2 bases and 2 bases respectively, with 10 bases between them. Germline V gene data show CDR1 as MDHEN and CDR2 as SYDVKM. This CDR3 comprises 14 residues. Specimen: peripheral blood mononuclear cells. This sequence was found in a person aged 18-70 years in good health. This rearrangement joins TRBV28 to TRBJ2-7, with TRBD1 as a possible D gene (6 bases). The CDR3 sequence: CASSLGGHTYEQYF. The DNA read from the CDR3 is TGTGCCAGCAGTTTAGGGGGACACACCTACGAG.